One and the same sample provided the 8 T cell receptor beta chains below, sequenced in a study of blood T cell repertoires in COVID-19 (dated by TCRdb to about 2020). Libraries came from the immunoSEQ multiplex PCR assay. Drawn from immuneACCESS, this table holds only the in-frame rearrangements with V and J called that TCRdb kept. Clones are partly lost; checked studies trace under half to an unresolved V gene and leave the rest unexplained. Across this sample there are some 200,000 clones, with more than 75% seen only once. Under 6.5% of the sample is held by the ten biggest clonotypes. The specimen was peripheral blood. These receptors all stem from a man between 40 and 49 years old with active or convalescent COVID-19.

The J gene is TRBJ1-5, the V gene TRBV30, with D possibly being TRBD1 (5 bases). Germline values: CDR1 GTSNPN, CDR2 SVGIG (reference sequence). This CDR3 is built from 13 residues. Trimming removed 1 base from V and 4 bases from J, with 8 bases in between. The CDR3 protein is CAWSGGANQPQHF. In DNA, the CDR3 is TGTGCCTGGAGTGGGGGCGCGAATCAGCCCCAGCATTTT. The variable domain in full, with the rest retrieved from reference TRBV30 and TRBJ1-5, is SQTIHQWPATLVQPVGSPLSLECTVEGTSNPNLYWYRQAAGRGLQLLFYSVGIGQISSEVPQNLSASRPQDRQFILSSKKLLLSDSGFYLCAWSGGANQPQHFGDGTRLSIL.

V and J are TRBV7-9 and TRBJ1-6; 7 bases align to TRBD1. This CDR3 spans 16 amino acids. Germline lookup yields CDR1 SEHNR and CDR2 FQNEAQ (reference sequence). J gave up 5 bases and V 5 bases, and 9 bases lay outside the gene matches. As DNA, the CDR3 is TGTGCCAGCAGCCCCGGATTAGGGGGCGATAATTCACCCCTCCACTTT. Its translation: CASSPGLGGDNSPLHF.

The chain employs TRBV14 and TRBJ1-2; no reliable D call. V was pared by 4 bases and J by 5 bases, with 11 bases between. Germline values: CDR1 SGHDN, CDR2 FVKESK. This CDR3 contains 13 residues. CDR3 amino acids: CASSLDAGYGYTF. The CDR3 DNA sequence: TGTGCCAGCAGCCTAGACGCGGGATATGGCTACACCTTC.

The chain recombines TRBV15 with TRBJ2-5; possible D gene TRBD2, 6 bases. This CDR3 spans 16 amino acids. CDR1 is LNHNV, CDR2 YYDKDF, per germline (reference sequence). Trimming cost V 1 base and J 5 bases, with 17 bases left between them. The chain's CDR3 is CATSRVGWREKETQYF. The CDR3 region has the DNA TGTGCCACCAGCAGAGTTGGGTGGCGGGAAAAGGAGACCCAGTACTTC.

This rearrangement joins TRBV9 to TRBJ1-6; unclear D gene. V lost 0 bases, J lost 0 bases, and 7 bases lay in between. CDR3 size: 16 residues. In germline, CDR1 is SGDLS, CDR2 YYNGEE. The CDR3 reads CASSVGGPSYNSPLHF. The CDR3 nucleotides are TGTGCCAGCAGCGTAGGAGGGCCCTCCTATAATTCACCCCTCCACTTT. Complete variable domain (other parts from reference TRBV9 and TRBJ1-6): DSGVTQTPKHLITATGQRVTLRCSPRSGDLSVYWYQQSLDQGLQFLIQYYNGEERAKGNILERFSAQQFPDLHSELNLSSLELGDSALYFCASSVGGPSYNSPLHFGNGTRLTVT.

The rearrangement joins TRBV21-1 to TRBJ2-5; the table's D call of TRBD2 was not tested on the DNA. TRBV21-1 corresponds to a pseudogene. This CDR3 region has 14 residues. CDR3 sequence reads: CASSTVAGAETQYF. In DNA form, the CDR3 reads TGTGCCAGCAGCACGGTAGCGGGAGCGGAGACCCAGTACTTC.

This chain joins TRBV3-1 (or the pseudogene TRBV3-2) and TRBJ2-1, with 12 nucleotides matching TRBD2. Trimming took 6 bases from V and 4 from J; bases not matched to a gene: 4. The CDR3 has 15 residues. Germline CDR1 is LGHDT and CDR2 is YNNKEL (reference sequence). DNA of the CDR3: TGTGCCAGCAGTTTAACTAGCGGGGGGTACAATGAGCAGTTCTTC. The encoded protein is CASSLTSGGYNEQFF.

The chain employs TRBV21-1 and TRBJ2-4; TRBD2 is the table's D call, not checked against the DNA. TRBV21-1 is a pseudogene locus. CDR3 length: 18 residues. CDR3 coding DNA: TGTGCCAGCAGCAGACAGTCTTCTAGCGGGGGGGCCGTAAACATTCAGTACTTC. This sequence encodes CASSRQSSSGGAVNIQYF.